The 15 T cell receptor beta chains presented below share a single source sample, sequenced in a study of blood T cell repertoires in COVID-19. Method: immunoSEQ multiplex PCR; TCRdb's copy keeps in-frame clones and lacks some. The data show about 220,000 clones, with more than 75% seen just once and more than 10% held by the top ten. The sequenced sample was peripheral blood. The receptors shown here come from a human donor in a cohort sampled during active COVID-19.

The chain recombines TRBV6-5 with TRBJ2-2; the match to TRBD1 covers 9 bases. The J segment lost 4 bases and the V segment lost 5 bases, leaving 5 bases of the junction unmatched. In germline, CDR1 is MNHEY, CDR2 SVGAGI. The CDR3 runs 15 residues. CDR3 DNA: TGTGCCAGCAGTAGGACAGGGGAGGGCACCGGGGAGCTGTTTTTT. It yields the protein CASSRTGEGTGELFF.

This rearrangement joins TRBV2 to TRBJ2-7, with 10 bases fitting TRBD1. The germline gives CDR1 SNHLY, CDR2 FYNNEI. This CDR3 is 15 amino acids long. After removal of 5 bases from V and 3 bases from J, the junction contained 7 bases not matched to a gene. The CDR3 nucleotides are TGTGCCAGCAGTAGCCAGAGGGACAGGGGCTACGAGCAGTACTTC. This gives the protein CASSSQRDRGYEQYF.

The V gene is TRBV6-5, the J gene TRBJ1-5; 9 bases agree with TRBD1. In germline, CDR1 is MNHEY, CDR2 SVGAGI. CDR3 size: 16 residues. V shed 4 bases and J 4 bases; nucleotides not matched to a gene: 8. In DNA, the CDR3 is TGTGCCAGCAGTTCGAGGGGACAGGGCAGAAATCAGCCCCAGCATTTT. Translation gives CASSSRGQGRNQPQHF.

J is TRBJ2-7 and V is TRBV7-9; no definite D call. Deletions cut 3 bases from V and 3 bases from J, with 6 bases between. This CDR3 comprises 12 residues. The germline V gene encodes CDR1 SEHNR and CDR2 FQNEAQ (reference sequence). This chain's CDR3 is CASSFTFYEQYF. For the CDR3, the DNA is TGTGCCAGCAGCTTCACTTTCTACGAGCAGTACTTC. Complete variable domain (other parts from reference TRBV7-9 and TRBJ2-7): DTGVSQNPRHKITKRGQNVTFRCDPISEHNRLYWYRQTLGQGPEFLTYFQNEAQLEKSRLLSDRFSAERPKGSFSTLEIQRTEQGDSAMYLCASSFTFYEQYFGPGTRLTVT.

The chain carries TRBV28 and TRBJ2-3; D ambiguous. This CDR3 has 14 amino acids. CDR1 and CDR2 from the germline V gene are MDHEN and SYDVKM. Trimming removed 6 bases from V and 2 bases from J, with 12 bases in between. This CDR3 is CASSRPAATDTQYF. In DNA, the CDR3 is TGTGCCAGCAGCCGGCCTGCGGCCACAGATACGCAGTATTTT.

The gene calls are TRBV27 and TRBJ1-1; tentative D call: TRBD1 (6 bases). V was trimmed by 10 bases and J by 1 base, leaving 19 bases between them. This CDR3 is 15 amino acids long. Germline values: CDR1 MNHEY, CDR2 SMNVEV (reference sequence). The CDR3 DNA reads TGTGCCACCGCTATACAGGGCATTCGGAACACTGAAGCTTTCTTT. Translation gives CATAIQGIRNTEAFF.

The chain couples TRBV9 to TRBJ1-6, with 8 bases identical to TRBD1. Unmatched junction bases numbered 9, after V lost 0 bases and J lost 10 bases. The CDR3 is 16 residues long. Germline V CDR1 and CDR2: SGDLS, YYNGEE. The CDR3 DNA is TGTGCCAGCAGCGTAGGTTTGGGACAGGTGGGGTCACCCCTCCACTTT. This sequence encodes CASSVGLGQVGSPLHF.

The chain carries TRBV28 and TRBJ2-7, with a possible D match to TRBD2 (6 bases). CDR3 length: 13 amino acids. Germline assignment: CDR1 MDHEN and CDR2 SYDVKM. V was cut by 7 bases and J by 0 bases, with 10 bases left in between. The CDR3 protein is CASNPGGSYEQYF. As DNA, the CDR3 is TGTGCCAGCAACCCCGGGGGCTCCTACGAGCAGTACTTC.

V usage is TRBV28 and J usage is TRBJ1-5; D unclear. This CDR3 comprises 16 residues. Between the trimmed V and J ends, which lost 8 bases and 6 bases, there was a span of 23 bases. Germline V CDR1 and CDR2: MDHEN, SYDVKM. CDR3 sequence reads: CASLPAGEVRSQPQHF. DNA for the CDR3: TGTGCCAGCCTTCCTGCCGGGGAGGTTCGGAGTCAGCCCCAGCATTTT.

The V and J genes are TRBV4-1 and TRBJ2-7; D unclear. This CDR3 is built from 15 residues. CDR1 is MGHRA and CDR2 is YSYEKL in the germline V gene. V was shortened by 4 bases and J by 5 bases, with 18 bases between the two germline ends. The CDR3 is CASSLHHLRRDEQYF. Written as DNA, the CDR3 is TGCGCCAGCAGCCTCCATCACCTCAGACGGGACGAGCAGTACTTC.

This clone was found once. This CDR3 reads CASSPSYSPLHF. In nucleotides, the CDR3 is TGTGCCAGCAGTCCCAGTTATTCACCCCTCCACTTT. The chain joins TRBV2 to TRBJ1-6; no clear D gene. Between the trimmed V and J ends, which lost 5 bases and 8 bases, there was a span of 7 bases. The CDR3 has 12 amino acids. Germline CDR1 reads SNHLY; CDR2 reads FYNNEI.

The V and J genes are TRBV10-3 and TRBJ1-2; TRBD1 matches 10 bases. The J segment lost 3 bases and the V segment lost 4 bases, leaving 2 bases of the junction unmatched. The CDR3 runs to 14 residues. Germline lookup yields CDR1 ENHRY and CDR2 SYGVKD. The CDR3 region is CAISADRGHYGYTF. The CDR3, as DNA: TGTGCCATCAGTGCAGACAGGGGGCACTATGGCTACACCTTC.

This clone was detected only a few times. The J gene is TRBJ2-7, the V gene TRBV28; TRBD2 matches 7 bases. Germline CDR1 is MDHEN and CDR2 is SYDVKM. The CDR3 is 15 residues long. V dropped 5 bases and J dropped 3; count of bases not matched to a gene: 10. The CDR3 DNA is TGTGCCAGCAGTCCCCGCGGAGCGGGGCACTACGAGCAGTACTTC. This codes for CASSPRGAGHYEQYF.

The chain couples TRBV7-2 to TRBJ1-3; TRBD1 agrees at 7 bases. This CDR3 region has 17 residues. Germline CDR1 is SGHTA and CDR2 is FQGNSA. Germline trimming cut 5 bases from V and 1 base from J; bases unmatched to any gene: 11. In nucleotides, the CDR3 is TGTGCCAGCAGCCAGGGCGGCCTGACAGGGTCTGGAAACACCATATATTTT. Translating it yields CASSQGGLTGSGNTIYF. Drawing the rest from reference TRBV7-2 and TRBJ1-3, the complete variable domain is GAGVSQSPSNKVTEKGKDVELRCDPISGHTALYWYRQSLGQGLEFLIYFQGNSAPDKSGLPSDRFSAERTGGSVSTLTIQRTQQEDSAVYLCASSQGGLTGSGNTIYFGEGSWLTVV.

The rearrangement joins TRBV30 to TRBJ1-6; 7 bases line up with TRBD1. V was pared by 2 bases and J by 8 bases, with 6 bases of the junction left unmatched. The CDR3 runs 14 residues. Germline V gives CDR1 GTSNPN, CDR2 SVGIG (reference sequence). The CDR3 nucleotides read TGTGCCTGGAGTTCCAGGGGGAGTGATTCACCCCTCCACTTT. Translated, it gives CAWSSRGSDSPLHF.